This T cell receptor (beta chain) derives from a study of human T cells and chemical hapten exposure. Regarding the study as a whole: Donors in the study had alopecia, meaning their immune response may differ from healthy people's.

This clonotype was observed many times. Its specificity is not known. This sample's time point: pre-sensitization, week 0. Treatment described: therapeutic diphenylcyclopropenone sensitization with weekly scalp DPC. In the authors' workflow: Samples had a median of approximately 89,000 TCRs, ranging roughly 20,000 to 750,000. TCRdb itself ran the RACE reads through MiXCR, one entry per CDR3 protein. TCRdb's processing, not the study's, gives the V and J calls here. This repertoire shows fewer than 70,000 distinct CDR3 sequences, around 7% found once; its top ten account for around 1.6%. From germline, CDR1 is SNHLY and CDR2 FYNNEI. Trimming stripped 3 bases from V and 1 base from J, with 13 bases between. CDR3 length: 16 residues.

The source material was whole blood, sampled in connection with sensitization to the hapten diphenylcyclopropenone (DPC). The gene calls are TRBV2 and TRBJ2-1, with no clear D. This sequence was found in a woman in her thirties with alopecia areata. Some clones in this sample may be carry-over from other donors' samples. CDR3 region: CASSDRTFTSYNEQFF. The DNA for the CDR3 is TGTGCCAGCAGTGATAGGACCTTCACGTCCTACAATGAGCAGTTCTTC.